The clone carrying this T cell receptor (beta chain) was counted at least ten times. The record originates from a study of T cells in Graves' hyperthyroidism and ophthalmopathy. V was clipped by 5 bases and J by 1 base, with 10 bases between them. The CDR3 covers 14 residues. Germline V gene sequence: CDR1 SEHNR, CDR2 FQNEAQ (reference sequence). It was RNA transcripts that yielded the amplified TCR beta CDR3 regions. RT-PCR in the first round (using the HTBI primer set) targeted the TCR CDR3. One entry per CDR3 protein, called by TCRdb with MiXCR from the multiplex PCR reads. The data show approximately 610,000 distinct CDR3 sequences, approximately 15% seen once.

The genes are TRBV7-9 and TRBJ2-3; D is uncertain. The sequence was collected from a young woman with Graves' hyperthyroidism. The sample comprised blood. The CDR3 reads CASSRTTGTDTQYF. The CDR3 DNA reads as TGTGCCAGCAGCCGCACGACTGGCACAGATACGCAGTATTTT.